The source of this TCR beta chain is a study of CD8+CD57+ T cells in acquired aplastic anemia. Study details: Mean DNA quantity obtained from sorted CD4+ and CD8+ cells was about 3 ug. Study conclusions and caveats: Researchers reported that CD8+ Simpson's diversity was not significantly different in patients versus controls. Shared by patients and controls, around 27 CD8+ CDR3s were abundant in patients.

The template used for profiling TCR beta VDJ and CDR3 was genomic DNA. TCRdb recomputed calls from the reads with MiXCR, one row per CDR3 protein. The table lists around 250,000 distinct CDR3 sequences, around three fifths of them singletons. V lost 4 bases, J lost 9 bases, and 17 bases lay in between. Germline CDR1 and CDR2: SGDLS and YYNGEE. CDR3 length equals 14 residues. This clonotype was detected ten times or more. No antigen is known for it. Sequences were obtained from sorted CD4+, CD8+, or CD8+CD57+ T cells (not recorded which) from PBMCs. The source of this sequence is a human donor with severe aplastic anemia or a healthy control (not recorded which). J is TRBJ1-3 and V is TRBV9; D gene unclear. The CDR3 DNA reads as TGTGCCAGCAGCTCCCGTACCCTGGATGCCACCATATATTTT. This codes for CASSSRTLDATIYF.